This entry features one TCR beta chain sequence. The antigen it recognizes is unknown. Base qualities are missing; no much larger clone stands one base away. Using the deep immunoSEQ assay, TCR CDR3 regions were amplified from genomic DNA by multiplex PCR. For each cell subset, the extracted genomic DNA was distributed evenly across all wells of several immunoSEQ 96-well plates, and each plate served as one replicate. For sorted subsets, around 200 ng genomic DNA, equal to tens of thousands of T cell genomes, was loaded into each replicate PCR. Purified libraries were quantified with a Qubit 3.0 fluorometer, sized on a Bioanalyzer 2100, and re-quantified with the KAPA Library Quantification kit. A separate single-read 150-cycle Illumina NextSeq 550 flow cell was used to sequence each immunoSEQ 96-well plate. The paper's data handling went like this. Because the immunoSEQ output included only junctional sequences and no quality scores, the filtering could not be the same as the filtering used for full-length reads. Sequences were annotated with PyIR, a Python wrapper for IgBLAST v1.9, and V/J genes and CDR3 were assigned using IMGT germline references. Reads were filtered out if the reads had weak V/J assignments (E-value above 1e-6), no CDR3, stop codons, out-of-frame junctions, or ambiguous translated residues. V3J clonotypes were defined as sequences sharing the same inferred V gene, J gene, and CDR3 amino acid sequence. The percentage overlap between two repertoires was calculated by dividing the number of shared unique clonotypes by the size of the smaller repertoire. Richness of each repertoire was evaluated using RTK rarefaction, the Chao1 estimator, and Recon v2.1 estimates of unobserved clonotypes. Generation probabilities for all TCRbeta clonotypes obtained by the gDNA method from a handful of donors were computed using OLGA. Here the immuneACCESS table is served through TCRdb, limited to in-frame sequences with V and J called. Missing clones are a known gap in these copies; in checked studies unresolved V genes cover under half, and the rest lacks a known reason. Clone size and the V and J calls come from that table; the DNA yielded D and trimming. The sample table records about 1.5 million clones; 98% of these occur just once. The ten largest clones take up 0.45% of the sample.

The donors were healthy, HIV-negative adults who had no recently reported acute infections or vaccinations. Every donor was a Caucasian adult residing in Nashville, Tennessee, USA. CD4+ T cells were enriched through magnetic negative selection, after which naive cells were positively selected on CD45RA and the remaining negative fraction served as the memory subset. Blood was collected by leukapheresis, and PBMCs were isolated by Ficoll-Histopaque density gradient centrifugation and then cryopreserved in liquid nitrogen vapor phase. Analytical flow cytometry was used to check the purity and quantity of each magnetically sorted T cell population. Genomic DNA was isolated from every sorted fraction and measured by UV absorbance on a Nanodrop 2000c. The data stem from a study of shared clonotypes between healthy human individuals (TCRdb year 2020). Some background on the complete study: A couple of women and a few men aged 18 to 49 years were included in the cohort. Per donor, three plates each were used for CD4 naive and CD4 memory, two for CD8 naive, and one for CD8 memory. The study deeply sequenced blood TCR repertoires of about 5 healthy adults to estimate repertoire size and the extent of clonotype sharing between individuals. Libraries were prepared and TCR repertoires were sequenced by different laboratories using diverse techniques, in order to increase sequencing depth and limit assay-specific biases. Per donor, leukapheresis produced somewhere between about 0.94 and 9 billion PBMCs. Overall study outcomes, separate from this receptor: When a few donors were compared, the shared fraction of clonotypes was about 5% for naive CD4, 3.5% to 4% for naive CD8, more than 2% for memory CD4, and around 0.37% for memory CD8. Incomplete sequencing was indicated by rarefaction of sorted-subset datasets, despite the large sequencing depth. Naive subsets generally had larger estimated clonotype richness than memory subsets did. Because the study included only a small number of donors, the genetic and exposure-history diversity represented was limited. Pairwise subsampling led to the expectation that sequencing depth would affect the degree of clonotype sharing among donors. Sampling was limited to blood, and TCR repertoires in tissue likely differ from TCR repertoires in blood. Higher generation probabilities were observed for clonotypes shared by all four sorted-subset donors than for non-shared clonotypes.

The sample was naive CD4+ T cells sorted from blood. What this sample's cell subset or site label stands for: CD45RA+ positively selected. The source is a man aged 25-45 years in good health.

CDR3 region: CASSLGQRNYGYTF. The DNA reads as follows: TGTGCCAGCAGCTTGGGACAGCGGAACTATGGCTACACCTTC. The chain is assembled from TRBV13 and TRBJ1-2, with 7 central nucleotides matching TRBD1. Reading from cysteine to phenylalanine, the CDR3 counts 14 amino acids. The kept DNA is CDR3 alone, 42 bases in frame from the first base. Taken from the germline V gene (reference sequence), the CDR1 and CDR2 loops are PRHDT and FYEKMQ. The germline V and J ends show losses of 3 bases and 2 bases respectively, and no gene match explains 3 bases of the junction.